Listed below are T cell receptor beta chains from one sample, sequenced in a study of T cells in Graves' hyperthyroidism and ophthalmopathy. TCRdb reprocessed the multiplex PCR reads with MiXCR, giving one entry per CDR3 protein. Of hundreds of thousands of distinct CDR3 sequences listed, about 22% were seen once; the top ten hold under 55%. Sequencing input: blood. The receptors were sampled from a woman aged 70 to 79 with Graves' ophthalmopathy. Each CDR3 is given with its conserved first and last residue. Each record gives: J gene, clone size, D gene, V gene, CDR3 DNA, CDR3 protein. The D gene is left open where the match is weak. Some rows mark clone size as missing; the rest say once, few, many or name a class of expanded clone.

j_call: TRBJ1-2; clone_size: few; d_call: .; v_call: TRBV10-3; cdr3_nt: TGTGCCATCAGTGAGTTGGGGACGGATGGCTACACCTTC; cdr3_aa: CAISELGTDGYTF
j_call: TRBJ2-1; clone_size: many; d_call: TRBD2; v_call: TRBV11-2; cdr3_nt: TGTGCCAGCAGCGCTAGCGGGAGCCAGTTCTTC; cdr3_aa: CASSASGSQFF
j_call: TRBJ1-2; clone_size: .; d_call: TRBD1; v_call: TRBV12-3/TRBV12-4; cdr3_nt: TGTGCCAGCAGCCCGACAGGGGTCCGTGGCTACACCTTC; cdr3_aa: CASSPTGVRGYTF
j_call: TRBJ2-5; clone_size: few; d_call: TRBD1; v_call: TRBV28; cdr3_nt: TGTGCCAGCAGTGCGGACAGGGGGTACGAGACCCAGTACTTC; cdr3_aa: CASSADRGYETQYF
j_call: TRBJ1-4; clone_size: few; d_call: TRBD1; v_call: TRBV2; cdr3_nt: TGTGCCAGCAGTGAATCCGGACAGGGGCTGGAAAAACTGTTTTTT; cdr3_aa: CASSESGQGLEKLFF
j_call: TRBJ1-1; clone_size: few; d_call: .; v_call: TRBV18; cdr3_nt: TGTGCCAGCTCACCACCTCATGGCTTGAACACTGAAGCTTTCTTT; cdr3_aa: CASSPPHGLNTEAFF
j_call: TRBJ1-1; clone_size: .; d_call: .; v_call: TRBV28; cdr3_nt: TGTGCCAGCAGTTTCCCGTTGGGGACCGGAGGGAACACTGAAGCTTTCTTT; cdr3_aa: CASSFPLGTGGNTEAFF
j_call: TRBJ2-5; clone_size: .; d_call: .; v_call: TRBV24-1; cdr3_nt: TGTGCCACCAGAGGGATGACAGGAAGGGAAGAGACCCAGTACTTC; cdr3_aa: CATRGMTGREETQYF
j_call: TRBJ2-3; clone_size: few; d_call: .; v_call: TRBV15; cdr3_nt: TGTGCCACCAGCAGAGATGGGTTAGCAGATACGCAGTATTTT; cdr3_aa: CATSRDGLADTQYF
j_call: TRBJ1-2; clone_size: .; d_call: TRBD1; v_call: TRBV29-1; cdr3_nt: TGCAGCGTTGATACAGGGGTGAACTATGGCTACACCTTC; cdr3_aa: CSVDTGVNYGYTF
j_call: TRBJ2-1; clone_size: many; d_call: .; v_call: TRBV3-1; cdr3_nt: TGTGCCAGCAGCCAAGATCTAGCGAGAGTGCAGTTCTTC; cdr3_aa: CASSQDLARVQFF
j_call: TRBJ2-1; clone_size: few; d_call: TRBD1; v_call: TRBV6-2/TRBV6-3; cdr3_nt: TGTGCCAGCAGTTACTCGGTCGGCGCAGGGGGCTCCTACAATGAGCAGTTCTTC; cdr3_aa: CASSYSVGAGGSYNEQFF
j_call: TRBJ2-5; clone_size: .; d_call: TRBD1; v_call: TRBV18; cdr3_nt: TGTGCCAGCTCAATGGGGACAGACCAAGAGACCCAGTACTTC; cdr3_aa: CASSMGTDQETQYF
j_call: TRBJ2-7; clone_size: few; d_call: .; v_call: TRBV9; cdr3_nt: TGTGCCAGCAGCGTAGACCTAACTTCCTACGAGCAGTACTTC; cdr3_aa: CASSVDLTSYEQYF
j_call: TRBJ2-7; clone_size: .; d_call: .; v_call: TRBV3-1; cdr3_nt: TGTGCCAGCAGCCAAACGACCGGGATTCAGACCTACGAGCAGTACTTC; cdr3_aa: CASSQTTGIQTYEQYF
j_call: TRBJ1-4; clone_size: .; d_call: .; v_call: TRBV5-1; cdr3_nt: TGCGCCAGCAGCGTGGACGGAGACCTGTATGAAAAACTGTTTTTT; cdr3_aa: CASSVDGDLYEKLFF
j_call: TRBJ1-3; clone_size: many; d_call: .; v_call: TRBV6-1; cdr3_nt: TGTGCCAGCAGTGAAGGCGTAAGCGTTTCTGGAAACACCATATATTTT; cdr3_aa: CASSEGVSVSGNTIYF
j_call: TRBJ2-7; clone_size: .; d_call: .; v_call: TRBV4-3; cdr3_nt: TGCGCCAGCAGCCAAGGGACGGATTCTCACTACGAGCAGTACTTC; cdr3_aa: CASSQGTDSHYEQYF
j_call: TRBJ2-1; clone_size: .; d_call: .; v_call: TRBV24-1; cdr3_nt: TGTGCCACCAGTGATTCCAGGGCAGCCACCTCCTACAATGAGCAGTTCTTC; cdr3_aa: CATSDSRAATSYNEQFF
j_call: TRBJ2-1; clone_size: .; d_call: TRBD2; v_call: TRBV9; cdr3_nt: TGTGCCAGCAGCGTGGTAGCGGGAGGGGGGAACAATGAGCAGTTCTTC; cdr3_aa: CASSVVAGGGNNEQFF
j_call: TRBJ2-2; clone_size: few; d_call: TRBD2; v_call: TRBV24-1; cdr3_nt: TGTGCCACCAGTGACAGTAGCGGGAGTGTTATTAACGGGGAGCTGTTTTTT; cdr3_aa: CATSDSSGSVINGELFF
j_call: TRBJ2-7; clone_size: .; d_call: TRBD1; v_call: TRBV29-1; cdr3_nt: TGCAGCGTGGAGACAGGGGGGTACTACGAGCAGTACTTC; cdr3_aa: CSVETGGYYEQYF
j_call: TRBJ1-2; clone_size: .; d_call: .; v_call: TRBV30; cdr3_nt: TGTGCCTGGAGTGTACGAGGGACAAATACCATCTATGGCTACACCTTC; cdr3_aa: CAWSVRGTNTIYGYTF
j_call: TRBJ2-5; clone_size: .; d_call: .; v_call: TRBV5-1; cdr3_nt: TGCGCCAGCAGCTTGATTTTTGGCAACCAAGAGACCCAGTACTTC; cdr3_aa: CASSLIFGNQETQYF
j_call: TRBJ2-7; clone_size: .; d_call: .; v_call: TRBV11-2; cdr3_nt: TGTGCCAGCAGCCTCCGCAGAACTTTACGTGATTACAACGAGCAGTACTTC; cdr3_aa: CASSLRRTLRDYNEQYF
j_call: TRBJ1-6; clone_size: many; d_call: TRBD1; v_call: TRBV12-3/TRBV12-4; cdr3_nt: TGTGCCAGCAGTCTTCGAGGACAGGGGTTCCCCCTCCACTTT; cdr3_aa: CASSLRGQGFPLHF
j_call: TRBJ2-3; clone_size: .; d_call: TRBD1; v_call: TRBV20-1; cdr3_nt: TGCAGTGCTAGATTCAGGGGGCAGGTAGATACGCAGTATTTT; cdr3_aa: CSARFRGQVDTQYF
j_call: TRBJ1-2; clone_size: few; d_call: .; v_call: TRBV24-1; cdr3_nt: TGTGCCACCAGTGATTTGTCGGGGGCTGGCTACACCTTC; cdr3_aa: CATSDLSGAGYTF
j_call: TRBJ1-5; clone_size: .; d_call: TRBD1; v_call: TRBV28; cdr3_nt: TGTGCCAGCAGTTTATGGATCGGGACAGGGAATCAGCCCCAGCATTTT; cdr3_aa: CASSLWIGTGNQPQHF
j_call: TRBJ2-2; clone_size: many; d_call: TRBD1; v_call: TRBV5-1; cdr3_nt: TGCGCCAGCAGCCCGGGACAGGGGAACGGGGAGCTGTTTTTT; cdr3_aa: CASSPGQGNGELFF
j_call: TRBJ2-7; clone_size: .; d_call: TRBD1; v_call: TRBV19; cdr3_nt: TGTGCCAGTAGAGGGACAGGGGACACCTACGAGCAGTACTTC; cdr3_aa: CASRGTGDTYEQYF
j_call: TRBJ2-1; clone_size: many; d_call: TRBD2; v_call: TRBV5-1; cdr3_nt: TGCGCCAGCGGACGGACTAGCGACAAGTCAAATGAGCAGTTCTTC; cdr3_aa: CASGRTSDKSNEQFF
j_call: TRBJ1-2; clone_size: many; d_call: TRBD1; v_call: TRBV29-1; cdr3_nt: TGCAGCGTTGGACAGGGAAACTATGGCTACACCTTC; cdr3_aa: CSVGQGNYGYTF
j_call: TRBJ1-1; clone_size: .; d_call: .; v_call: TRBV29-1; cdr3_nt: TGCAGCGTTGTCCTGGGACCCAGGAACACTGAAGCTTTCTTT; cdr3_aa: CSVVLGPRNTEAFF
j_call: TRBJ2-7; clone_size: .; d_call: .; v_call: TRBV20-1; cdr3_nt: TGCAGTGCTAGAGAATCAACAGGGTTGCCCTACGAGCAGTACTTC; cdr3_aa: CSARESTGLPYEQYF
j_call: TRBJ1-5; clone_size: many; d_call: .; v_call: TRBV6-1; cdr3_nt: TGTGCCAGCAGCCACCAGGGCGGAGGCAATCAGCCCCAGCATTTT; cdr3_aa: CASSHQGGGNQPQHF
j_call: TRBJ2-2; clone_size: few; d_call: .; v_call: TRBV20-1; cdr3_nt: TGCAGTGGAAGAGGGGCGAACACCGGGGAGCTGTTTTTT; cdr3_aa: CSGRGANTGELFF
j_call: TRBJ2-3; clone_size: many; d_call: .; v_call: TRBV2; cdr3_nt: TGTGCCAGCGGGCTTGCCCAAGGACAGCTCACAGATACGCAGTATTTT; cdr3_aa: CASGLAQGQLTDTQYF
j_call: TRBJ1-2; clone_size: .; d_call: TRBD1; v_call: TRBV7-6; cdr3_nt: TGTGCCACCCGGACAGGGGATGGCTACACCTTC; cdr3_aa: CATRTGDGYTF
j_call: TRBJ2-5; clone_size: .; d_call: TRBD2; v_call: TRBV6-1; cdr3_nt: TGTGCCAGCAGTTATAGCGGGGGACAAGAGACCCAGTACTTC; cdr3_aa: CASSYSGGQETQYF
j_call: TRBJ1-5; clone_size: .; d_call: .; v_call: TRBV6-1; cdr3_nt: TGTGCCAGCCACCCCTCCGGTCGGACCGACAATCAGCCCCAGCATTTT; cdr3_aa: CASHPSGRTDNQPQHF
j_call: TRBJ2-5; clone_size: few; d_call: TRBD2; v_call: TRBV5-1; cdr3_nt: TGCGCCAGCAGCTTGGCCGCGATAGCGGGAGTAGAGACCCAGTACTTC; cdr3_aa: CASSLAAIAGVETQYF
j_call: TRBJ1-6; clone_size: .; d_call: TRBD1; v_call: TRBV3-1; cdr3_nt: TGTGCCAGCAGCCAAGATGTCGGGACAGGAAATTCACCCCTCCACTTT; cdr3_aa: CASSQDVGTGNSPLHF
j_call: TRBJ2-3; clone_size: many; d_call: .; v_call: TRBV2; cdr3_nt: TGTGCCAGCAGTATAAATGGGGATACGCAGTATTTT; cdr3_aa: CASSINGDTQYF
j_call: TRBJ2-1; clone_size: .; d_call: .; v_call: TRBV11-3; cdr3_nt: TGTGCCAGCAGCCTCTCATCCCCCTACAATGAGCAGTTCTTC; cdr3_aa: CASSLSSPYNEQFF
j_call: TRBJ2-1; clone_size: .; d_call: TRBD2; v_call: TRBV29-1; cdr3_nt: TGCAGCGGAAAGAGCGGGAGGGCCGGGGATGAGCAGTTCTTC; cdr3_aa: CSGKSGRAGDEQFF
j_call: TRBJ2-2; clone_size: many; d_call: .; v_call: TRBV20-1; cdr3_nt: TGCAGTGCTAGAGTTGAGGGAAGGGCCGGGGAGCTGTTTTTT; cdr3_aa: CSARVEGRAGELFF